This TCR beta chain is drawn from a study of human T cells and chemical hapten exposure. Study at large: TCR yields per sample varied, mainly owing to small pooled library volume differences.

The CDR3 spans 13 residues. Trimming removed 4 bases from V and 4 bases from J; junction bases left unmatched: 1. The germline gives CDR1 MNHEY, CDR2 SVGAGI. How the authors handled the data: Counting gave a median of around 100,000 TCRs per sample, with values ranging from about 20,000 to 750,000. TCRdb re-called the RACE reads through MiXCR, storing one row per CDR3 protein. These V and J calls are TCRdb output, not the study's own analysis. The table includes around 74,000 distinct CDR3 sequences, about 31% detected once. Time point defined: patch test 1, 2 weeks after DPC sensitization. Treatment noted: therapeutic diphenylcyclopropenone sensitization with weekly scalp DPC. This clonotype was found a few times.

The TCR originated in a man aged 40-50 years with alopecia areata. Some clones in this sample may be carry-over from other donors' samples. The chain joins TRBV6-5 to TRBJ1-1, with TRBD1 matching 9 bases. Source: whole blood, taken in connection with sensitization to the hapten diphenylcyclopropenone (DPC). The CDR3 bases are TGTGCCAGCAGTTTGACAGGGGGCACTGAAGCTTTCTTT. Translating it yields CASSLTGGTEAFF.